The 13 T cell receptor beta chains listed next were all sequenced from one sample in a study of shared clonotypes between healthy human individuals. TCRdb's table, derived via immunoSEQ multiplex PCR, lists solely in-frame clones and lacks some. The repertoire includes around 600,000 clones, around 96% of them detected once, and 0.11% sits in the top ten. Naive CD8 cells, CD45RO-negative and positively selected for CCR7, excluded terminally differentiated effector memory CD45RA+ cells. The sample comprised naive CD8+ T cells sorted from blood. These receptors were collected from a woman aged 25 to 39 in good health.

This clone has only a few counts. The chain recombines TRBV29-1 with TRBJ1-1, with TRBD1 matching over 11 bases. With V trimmed by 6 bases and J by 7 bases, 4 bases remained unmatched. This CDR3 has 12 residues. Germline V lookup: CDR1 SQVTM, CDR2 ANQGSEA. CDR3 amino acids: CSVYGTGGEAFF. CDR3 DNA sequence: TGCAGCGTATACGGGACAGGGGGTGAAGCTTTCTTT. The full variable domain, completed using reference TRBV29-1 and TRBJ1-1, is SAVISQKPSRDICQRGTSLTIQCQVDSQVTMMFWYRQQPGQSLTLIATANQGSEATYESGFVIDKFPISRPNLTFSTLTVSNMSPEDSSIYLCSVYGTGGEAFFGQGTRLTVV.

This chain links TRBV6-5 with TRBJ1-2; no clear D gene. V lost 4 bases to trimming and J lost 3 bases, with 12 bases between them. From germline, CDR1 is MNHEY and CDR2 SVGAGI. CDR3 length: 14 residues. The CDR3 loop is CASSWTWEDYGYTF. Here the CDR3 DNA reads TGTGCCAGCAGTTGGACCTGGGAGGACTATGGCTACACCTTC.

The gene calls are TRBV4-1 and TRBJ2-7; a weak D match, TRBD2 (5 bases). The CDR3 totals 18 residues. The germline V and J ends were trimmed by 1 base and 3 bases, with 22 bases remaining between them. Germline V gene data show CDR1 as MGHRA and CDR2 as YSYEKL. CDR3 loop: CASSQGYGINWEIYEQYF. DNA for the CDR3: TGCGCCAGCAGCCAAGGATATGGTATAAACTGGGAGATCTACGAGCAGTACTTC.

The J gene is TRBJ1-1, the V gene TRBV13; possibly TRBD1 for D (5 bases). The CDR3 runs to 14 residues. Germline loops: CDR1 PRHDT, CDR2 FYEKMQ (reference sequence). V was trimmed by 5 bases and J by 0 bases, leaving 10 bases between them. In nucleotides, the CDR3 is TGTGCCAGCAGCCGACAGCTAATGAACACTGAAGCTTTCTTT. Its translation: CASSRQLMNTEAFF.

This sequence joins TRBV30 and TRBJ2-3, with TRBD1 identical over 8 bases. The germline CDR1 and CDR2 sequences are GTSNPN and SVGIG (reference sequence). J lost 6 bases, V lost 1 base, and 9 bases had no gene match. The CDR3 has 15 amino acids. CDR3 bases: TGTGCCTGGAGTGCCGGACAGGGATTACAGGATACGCAGTATTTT. Encoded protein: CAWSAGQGLQDTQYF.

V usage is TRBV11-2 and J usage is TRBJ2-7, with 12 bases aligning to TRBD1. V shed 1 base, J shed 7 bases, and the junction held 2 bases outside the gene matches. The CDR3 is 14 residues long. Germline V gives CDR1 SGHAT, CDR2 FQNNGV. The CDR3 spells CASSLGDRGPEQYF. CDR3 bases: TGTGCCAGCAGCTTAGGGGACAGGGGGCCGGAGCAGTACTTC.

The rearrangement uses TRBV7-9 and TRBJ1-2; TRBD1 might be the D (6 bases). With 3 bases removed from V and 3 bases from J, the gap between germline ends came to 8 bases. This CDR3 comprises 13 residues. Per the germline V gene, CDR1 is SEHNR and CDR2 is FQNEAQ (reference sequence). In DNA form, the CDR3 reads TGTGCCAGCAGCTTTGGGGGGCACTATGGCTACACCTTC. Protein sequence: CASSFGGHYGYTF.

The rearrangement links TRBV5-6 to TRBJ2-2; TRBD2 aligns across 14 bases. The J segment lost 4 bases and the V segment lost 4 bases, leaving 3 bases of the junction unmatched. CDR1 SGHDT and CDR2 YYEEEE come from the germline V gene. The CDR3 extends over 16 amino acids. The DNA of the CDR3 is TGTGCCAGCAGCATGGGACTAGCGGGAGTCACCGGGGAGCTGTTTTTT. Translated: CASSMGLAGVTGELFF.

The rearrangement uses TRBV28 and TRBJ2-7; 13 nucleotides align to TRBD2. This CDR3 contains 13 residues. Germline lookup yields CDR1 MDHEN and CDR2 SYDVKM. J gave up 5 bases and V 6 bases, and 1 base lay outside the gene matches. In DNA form, the CDR3 reads TGTGCCAGCAGACTAGCGGGAGGGAACGAGCAGTACTTC. Translating it yields CASRLAGGNEQYF.

This chain connects TRBV5-6 to TRBJ1-2; TRBD1 agrees at 7 bases. CDR3 size: 13 residues. Germline loops: CDR1 SGHDT, CDR2 YYEEEE. Germline trimming cut 3 bases from V and 6 bases from J; bases unmatched to any gene: 5. The CDR3 reads CASSYGQENGYTF. The CDR3 DNA reads TGTGCCAGCAGCTACGGACAGGAAAATGGCTACACCTTC.

The V and J genes are TRBV19 and TRBJ2-7; tentative D call: TRBD2 (5 bases). Trimming removed 6 bases from V and 0 bases from J, with 12 bases in between. Germline values: CDR1 LNHDA, CDR2 SQIVND (reference sequence). The CDR3 totals 14 residues. The CDR3 here is CASSPVAGSYEQYF. CDR3 nucleotides: TGTGCCAGTAGCCCTGTGGCGGGCTCCTACGAGCAGTACTTC.

This chain links TRBV9 with TRBJ2-3, with D perhaps being TRBD1 or TRBD2 (5 bases each). Trimming took off 0 bases at V and 5 bases at J, with 19 bases between the two ends. The CDR3 spans 17 residues. Germline V gives CDR1 SGDLS, CDR2 YYNGEE. The CDR3: CASSVEGRGGLGDTQYF. For the CDR3, the DNA is TGTGCCAGCAGCGTAGAGGGGAGAGGCGGTCTGGGAGATACGCAGTATTTT.

The chain is built from TRBV19 and TRBJ1-2, with D unclear. V dropped 0 bases and J dropped 4 bases, with 6 bases sitting between them. This CDR3 has 13 amino acids. Germline-derived CDR1 and CDR2 are LNHDA and SQIVND (reference sequence). In nucleotides, the CDR3 is TGTGCCAGTAGTATAGAGGGATTCTATGGCTACACCTTC. This sequence encodes CASSIEGFYGYTF.